This T cell receptor (beta chain) was sequenced for a study of blood T cell repertoires in COVID-19. Sequencing was performed with immunoSEQ multiplex PCR; in TCRdb, only in-frame clones are kept and a portion is missing. The sample includes 150,000 or so clones, roughly 78% of them seen just once. V lost 2 bases to trimming and J lost 0 bases, with 10 bases between them. There are 15 residues in the CDR3. Germline V gene sequence: CDR1 SGHVS, CDR2 FQNEAQ. The clonotype was recovered from a human donor with acute or convalescent COVID-19. The donor label of this sample is uncertain. Input material: peripheral blood. J is TRBJ1-2 and V is TRBV7-8; no clear D. The CDR3 bases are TGTGCCAGCAGCTTATACGCCAGTGCTAACTATGGCTACACCTTC. This codes for CASSLYASANYGYTF.